The clone carrying this TCR beta chain was recorded at least ten times. As yet, its antigen is unknown. Unmatched junction bases numbered 3, after V lost 1 base and J lost 4 bases. Germline lookup yields CDR1 SGHTA and CDR2 FQGNSA. This CDR3 is built from 16 residues. This specimen comes from a study of Graves' ophthalmopathy and Graves' hyperthyroidism. General observations from the study: Ophthalmopathy progression cases were predicted by the model with roughly 68% sensitivity and around 72% specificity.

Amplification of the TCR beta CDR3 regions used RNA transcripts (as template). First-round RT-PCR used HTBI primers; second-round multiplex PCR followed. One entry per CDR3 protein, called by TCRdb with MiXCR from the multiplex PCR reads. The data show some 150,000 distinct CDR3 sequences, just under 40% seen once. Certain patients were not enrolled. These were patients with other autoimmune diseases, uncontrolled infections, pregnancy or lactation. The sequence came from a young man with Graves' ophthalmopathy. The chain links TRBV7-2 to TRBJ2-5, with 13 bases matching TRBD2. The sample was peripheral blood. The CDR3 DNA sequence: TGTGCCAGCAGCTTAGGGACTAGCGGGAGCGGAGAGACCCAGTACTTC. As protein: CASSLGTSGSGETQYF.